These 26 T cell receptor beta chains share one sample of origin, sequenced in a study of blood T cells in healthy people across ages (dated by TCRdb to the mid-2010s). To prepare the library, 5' RACE was applied. Sequencing took place on an Illumina HiSeq 2500. A second about 6 to 11 cycle PCR used a sample-barcoded 5' primer and a J-beta primer mix. TCRdb itself trimmed the public reads at Q25 with fastp, ran MiXCR and retained productive beta chains. One record per CDR3 amino acid sequence lists the most common genes and DNA. Across this sample there are about 1.4 million distinct CDR3 sequences, with 45% to 70% seen only once. Together, the top ten hold 6.5% to 8% of the sample. The sample taken for sequencing was blood. These receptors were taken from a man younger than 30 in good health.

This clonotype has more than one count but fewer than ten. The chain has TRBV25-1 and TRBJ1-1, with TRBD1 as a possible D gene (5 bases). The CDR3 has 11 amino acids. V lost 5 bases and J 11 bases, leaving 12 bases between the germline ends. Germline V gives CDR1 MGHDK, CDR2 SYGVNS. DNA for the CDR3: TGTGCCAGCAGTACCAGGGTTCTGGCTTTCTTT. It codes for CASSTRVLAFF.

V usage is TRBV4-1 and J usage is TRBJ2-7; 9 bases agree with TRBD2. The V gene end was trimmed by 3 bases and the J gene end by 0 bases; junction bases not matched to a gene: 6. This CDR3 spans 16 amino acids. Germline-derived CDR1 and CDR2 are MGHRA and YSYEKL. CDR3: CASSHLSGGSSYEQYF. CDR3 sequence (DNA): TGCGCCAGCAGCCACCTTAGCGGGGGTAGCTCCTACGAGCAGTACTTC.

The genes are TRBV29-1 and TRBJ2-3, with D hard to call. V lost 2 bases to trimming and J lost 6 bases, with 9 bases between them. This CDR3 has 12 residues. The germline gives CDR1 SQVTM, CDR2 ANQGSEA. The CDR3 sequence is CSVEQVEDTQYF. CDR3 nucleotides: TGCAGCGTTGAACAGGTCGAGGATACGCAGTATTTT.

As for this clonotype: A read error may be the cause here, since a much bigger clone is one base away. V gene TRBV4-1 combines with J gene TRBJ1-6; D is possibly TRBD1 (6 bases). Germline V gene lookup returns CDR1 MGHRA and CDR2 YSYEKL. This CDR3 is built from 15 residues. CDR3 DNA: TGCGTCAGCAGCCAAAGGGGGGGTGGTAATTCACCCCTCCACTTT. It encodes CVSSQRGGGNSPLHF.

Points on this clonotype: At one of its ends the junction is not consistent with the germline gene, which may arise from a read error. The chain recombines TRBV5-1 with TRBJ2-7, with 10 positions matching TRBD2. The germline gives CDR1 SGHRS, CDR2 YFSETQ. The CDR3 contains 15 residues. In DNA, the CDR3 is TGCGCCGGCAGCTTAGCGCCTAGCGGGAGAGACGAGCAGTACTTC. It codes for CAGSLAPSGRDEQYF.

The chain is built from TRBV7-2 and TRBJ2-1; 7 nucleotides match TRBD1. In germline, CDR1 is SGHTA, CDR2 FQGNSA. CDR3 length equals 15 residues. V gave up 5 bases and J gave up 8 bases; unmatched junction bases: 12. CDR3 bases: TGTGCCAGCAGCCTAAGGCAGGGGGTGGTCTATGAGCAGTTCTTC. Encoded protein: CASSLRQGVVYEQFF.

The CDR3 DNA sequence: TGTGCCAGCAGCCAGGTAGCGTCGGAGCAGTTCTTC. As protein: CASSQVASEQFF. The V and J genes are TRBV3-1 and TRBJ2-1; weak D call: TRBD2 (5 bases). The germline V gene has CDR1 LGHDT and CDR2 YNNKEL (reference sequence). V shed 3 bases and J shed 10 bases, with 10 bases lying between them. The CDR3 contains 12 residues.

The V and J genes are TRBV10-3 and TRBJ2-5, with D possibly called TRBD1 or TRBD2 (5 bases each). This CDR3 spans 14 amino acids. CDR1 is ENHRY and CDR2 is SYGVKD in the germline V gene. Trimming pared 4 bases from V and 4 bases from J, leaving 13 bases between. CDR3 sequence reads: CAISGGNDGETQYF. The CDR3 coding sequence is TGTGCCATCAGTGGGGGGAACGACGGAGAGACCCAGTACTTC.

This clonotype was observed a single time. The V and J genes are TRBV14 and TRBJ2-3; weak D call: TRBD1 (5 bases). Germline V gene sequence: CDR1 SGHDN, CDR2 FVKESK. V gave up 2 bases and J gave up 4 bases, with 16 bases separating them. This CDR3 is built from 16 residues. CDR3 protein: CASSQSENVGPDTQYF. The CDR3 nucleotides are TGTGCCAGCAGCCAATCGGAAAACGTGGGGCCAGATACGCAGTATTTT.

The chain recombines TRBV4-2 with TRBJ1-6, with D possibly being TRBD1 (5 bases). The CDR3 runs 14 residues. The germline gives CDR1 LGHNA, CDR2 YNFKEQ. Trimming took 3 bases from V and 5 from J, leaving 8 bases between them. The CDR3 nucleotides are TGTGCCAGCAGCCACGGGACCAATAATTCACCCCTCCACTTT. It yields the protein CASSHGTNNSPLHF.

J is TRBJ2-5 and V is TRBV21-1; the tabulated D call, TRBD1, remains unverified against the DNA. TRBV21-1 has pseudogene status. The CDR3 contains 16 residues. This CDR3 reads CASSTTWDRGQETQYF. In DNA form, the CDR3 reads TGTGCCAGCAGCACCACGTGGGACAGGGGCCAAGAGACCCAGTACTTC.

DNA of the CDR3: TGCAGTGCTAGAGCAGAGCCCCCCGGGCTCCTAGTCGAGGAGACCCAGTACTTC. It encodes CSARAEPPGLLVEETQYF. This rearrangement joins TRBV20-1 to TRBJ2-5; D unresolved. Germline V CDR1 and CDR2: DFQATT, SNEGSKA (reference sequence). Deletions cut 1 base from V and 5 bases from J, with 26 bases between. The CDR3 runs 18 residues.

The sample holds one count of this clonotype. This rearrangement joins TRBV4-1 to TRBJ2-7; D may be TRBD1 or TRBD2 (5 bases each). There are 16 residues in the CDR3. Germline V gene lookup returns CDR1 MGHRA and CDR2 YSYEKL. Trimming removed 1 base from V and 2 bases from J, with 15 bases in between. The CDR3 reads CASSQAGGPGPYEQYF. Here the CDR3 DNA reads TGCGCCAGCAGCCAAGCCGGCGGCCCGGGACCCTACGAGCAGTACTTC.

This rearrangement joins TRBV5-1 to TRBJ2-1; tentative D call: TRBD1 (6 bases). The CDR3 has 16 amino acids. Per the germline V gene, CDR1 is SGHRS and CDR2 is YFSETQ. Trimming pared 0 bases from V and 7 bases from J, leaving 17 bases between. This CDR3 is CASSLVVRQGLNEQFF. In nucleotides, the CDR3 is TGCGCCAGCAGCTTGGTAGTGCGGCAGGGGTTGAATGAGCAGTTCTTC. The variable domain in full, with the rest retrieved from reference TRBV5-1 and TRBJ2-1, is KAGVTQTPRYLIKTRGQQVTLSCSPISGHRSVSWYQQTPGQGLQFLFEYFSETQRNKGNFPGRFSGRQFSNSRSEMNVSTLELGDSALYLCASSLVVRQGLNEQFFGPGTRLTVL.

The J gene is TRBJ1-2, the V gene TRBV6-2 or TRBV6-3, with 9 bases that match TRBD1. There are 15 residues in the CDR3. CDR1 is MNHEY and CDR2 is SVGEGT in the germline V gene. V lost 6 bases, J lost 3 bases, and 8 bases stayed unmatched. The CDR3 loop reads CASSFARTGDYGYTF. The CDR3 region has the DNA TGTGCCAGCAGCTTCGCCAGGACAGGGGACTATGGCTACACCTTC.

The chain links TRBV6-5 to TRBJ1-1; D unclear. V was clipped by 0 bases and J by 7 bases, with 9 bases between them. The germline CDR1 and CDR2 sequences are MNHEY and SVGAGI. The CDR3 is 13 amino acids. CDR3 sequence: CASSYSEWFEAFF. The CDR3 bases are TGTGCCAGCAGTTACTCGGAATGGTTTGAAGCTTTCTTT.

This clonotype was recorded at least ten times. The chain has TRBV4-1 and TRBJ2-7, with 13 positions matching TRBD2. The length of the CDR3 is 18 residues. V lost 3 bases and J lost 0; bases outside the gene matches: 8. Germline-derived CDR1 and CDR2 are MGHRA and YSYEKL. CDR3 nucleotide sequence: TGCGCCAGCAGCCACCGACTAGCGGGGGGCCTTCTCTCCTACGAGCAGTACTTC. This sequence encodes CASSHRLAGGLLSYEQYF.

This clonotype was recorded a few times. The chain links TRBV28 to TRBJ2-6; the D gene could be TRBD1 or TRBD2 (5 bases each). The CDR3 is 17 residues long. Germline-derived CDR1 and CDR2 are MDHEN and SYDVKM. With 2 bases removed from V and 5 bases from J, the gap between germline ends came to 16 bases. The CDR3 sequence: CASSLERGSRRANVLTF. The CDR3 DNA is TGTGCCAGCAGTTTAGAGAGGGGCTCCCGAAGGGCCAACGTCCTGACTTTC.

This sequence joins TRBV6-5 and TRBJ1-1; D remains unclear. The CDR3 covers 14 residues. The V gene's germline CDR1 is MNHEY and CDR2 SVGAGI. Trimming left V 5 bases short and J 4 bases short, with 14 bases between. The CDR3 DNA is TGTGCCAGCAGTCCGCCGGGAGCTCTCACTGAAGCTTTCTTT. Amino acid sequence: CASSPPGALTEAFF.

This chain connects TRBV12-3 or TRBV12-4 to TRBJ1-4; D gene uncertain. The CDR3 runs 12 residues. V was shortened by 3 bases and J by 8 bases, with 7 bases between the two germline ends. The CDR3 sequence is CASSLFAEKLFF. CDR3 nucleotide sequence: TGTGCCAGCAGTTTGTTCGCCGAAAAACTGTTTTTT.

This clonotype was found a few times. V and J are TRBV20-1 and TRBJ2-7; D is uncertain. V was shortened by 5 bases and J by 7 bases, with 9 bases between the two germline ends. The CDR3 loop spans 10 amino acids. The germline V gene has CDR1 DFQATT and CDR2 SNEGSKA (reference sequence). CDR3 sequence reads: CSASRAEQYF. As DNA, the CDR3 is TGCAGTGCTTCCCGGGCAGAGCAGTACTTC.

The chain couples TRBV7-2 to TRBJ1-2; 10 bases map to TRBD1. The V and J ends lost 5 bases and 0 bases, in that order; junction bases with no gene match: 15. The CDR3 extends over 19 amino acids. From germline, CDR1 is SGHTA and CDR2 FQGNSA. The CDR3, as DNA: TGTGCCAGCAGCCCCGAGCCCCGGGACAGGGGCCTAGCTAACTATGGCTACACCTTC. Amino acid sequence: CASSPEPRDRGLANYGYTF.

The rearrangement links TRBV10-3 to TRBJ2-7, with TRBD1 matching 10 bases. Germline V lookup: CDR1 ENHRY, CDR2 SYGVKD. The CDR3 consists of 13 residues. J gave up 5 bases and V 10 bases, and 8 bases lay outside the gene matches. The CDR3 DNA is TGTGCCAGCACCGGGACAGGGGATCACGAGCAGTACTTC. Residues: CASTGTGDHEQYF.

This clonotype was observed a single time. The chain joins TRBV20-1 to TRBJ2-5; D uncertain. The DNA matches TRBJ2-7 better at its end, which makes the J call doubtful. The CDR3 is made up of 15 amino acids. The germline V gene has CDR1 DFQATT and CDR2 SNEGSKA (reference sequence). The CDR3 loop is CSARDPKGGTYEQYF. CDR3 nucleotide sequence: TGCAGTGCTAGAGATCCCAAGGGTGGGACCTACGAGCAGTACTTC.

V and J are TRBV5-1 and TRBJ2-1; the D gene could be TRBD1 or TRBD2 (5 bases each). Germline V CDR1 and CDR2: SGHRS, YFSETQ. Trimming took 2 bases from V and 3 from J, leaving 12 bases between them. The CDR3 length is 15 residues. The CDR3: CASSFRGQDYNEQFF. CDR3 coding DNA: TGCGCCAGCAGCTTCCGGGGCCAGGACTACAATGAGCAGTTCTTC.

Only a few counts were recorded for this clonotype. J is TRBJ2-4 and V is TRBV3-1, with 11 bases fitting TRBD2. The end of the DNA aligns better with TRBJ2-7, so the J call may be wrong. Germline V CDR1 and CDR2: LGHDT, YNNKEL (reference sequence). The CDR3 is 16 residues long. The CDR3 DNA sequence: TGTGCCAGCAGCCAAAGACTAGCGGGAACGTTCTACGAGCAGTACTTC. Translation: CASSQRLAGTFYEQYF.